The clone carrying this TCR beta chain was detected only once. Its target is unknown. Trimming stripped 1 base from V and 1 base from J, with 10 bases between. The germline V gene has CDR1 MGHRA and CDR2 YSYEKL. The CDR3 covers 15 residues. The data derive from a study of cytomegalovirus exposure and HLA in healthy donors. Use of 60 Vbeta and 13 Jbeta primers characterized the PCR. The assay was immunoSEQ multiplex PCR, and TCRdb's table has in-frame clones only and misses some. The sample includes under 200,000 clones, about 71% of them seen just once. Whole-study results and caveats: The authors listed some 150 TCR beta chains as cytomegalovirus-associated.

This clonotype originated in a woman between 40 and 50 years old in good health and CMV-seropositive. The V call is TRBV4-1, the J call TRBJ2-5; D is possibly TRBD1 (6 bases). The sequencing input was PBMCs. The chain's CDR3 is CASSQVTRGQETQYF. In DNA, the CDR3 is TGCGCCAGCAGCCAAGTTACCAGGGGCCAAGAGACCCAGTACTTC.